This TCR beta chain was obtained from a study of blood T cell repertoires in COVID-19. Data came from immunoSEQ multiplex PCR; TCRdb stores just in-frame clones and leaves some out. The data hold some 200,000 clones, with around 82% observed a single time. The CDR3 length is 18 residues. CDR1 is SGDLS, CDR2 YYNGEE, per germline. V gave up 4 bases and J gave up 0 bases, with 22 bases separating them. Material: PBMCs or T cells enriched from blood (not recorded which). The TCR originated in a man aged 35 to 55 who had recovered from COVID-19. The chain recombines TRBV9 with TRBJ1-1; D gene ambiguous. CDR3 amino acids: CASSSRPTRKDMNTEAFF. DNA for the CDR3: TGTGCCAGCAGCTCACGGCCTACCCGTAAAGACATGAACACTGAAGCTTTCTTT.